Listed here are 27 T cell receptor beta chains from one sample, sequenced in a study of blood T cell repertoires in COVID-19. The protocol was immunoSEQ multiplex PCR, while the TCRdb copy is restricted to in-frame clones and leaves out a portion. The table includes some 150,000 clones, about 86% detected once. Sequencing was performed on peripheral blood. These TCRs come from a human donor in a cohort sampled during active COVID-19.

V and J are TRBV10-3 and TRBJ1-6; 10 nucleotides line up with TRBD1. The CDR3 has 15 residues. Germline loops: CDR1 ENHRY, CDR2 SYGVKD. Trimming cost V 6 bases and J 2 bases; bases outside gene matches: 1. Here the CDR3 DNA reads TGTGCCATCAGAGGACAGGGGGCCTATAATTCACCCCTCCACTTT. The encoded protein is CAIRGQGAYNSPLHF.

This chain links TRBV10-2 with TRBJ2-1, with 9 nucleotides matching TRBD2. This CDR3 comprises 19 residues. Germline values: CDR1 WSHSY, CDR2 SAAADI. V was pared by 4 bases and J by 4 bases, with 17 bases of the junction left unmatched. Here the CDR3 reads CASSALSGGPFFLYNEQFF. CDR3 nucleotides: TGCGCCAGCAGTGCCCTGAGCGGGGGGCCATTCTTTCTTTACAATGAGCAGTTCTTC.

This clone was observed many times. This sequence joins TRBV11-3 and TRBJ2-2, with 11 bases identical to TRBD1. Germline V gene data show CDR1 as SGHNT and CDR2 as YENEEA. The CDR3 extends over 17 amino acids. Trimming cost V 2 bases and J 0 bases; bases outside gene matches: 2. The chain's CDR3 is CASSLRTGGANTGELFF. Written as DNA, the CDR3 is TGTGCCAGCAGCTTAAGGACAGGGGGCGCGAACACCGGGGAGCTGTTTTTT.

The rearrangement uses TRBV7-9 and TRBJ1-6; TRBD1 is a possible D gene (5 bases). V was trimmed by 1 base and J by 10 bases, leaving 8 bases between them. The germline V gene encodes CDR1 SEHNR and CDR2 FQNEAQ (reference sequence). The CDR3 extends over 13 amino acids. CDR3 amino acids: CASSLDPGSPLHF. Here the CDR3 DNA reads TGTGCCAGCAGCTTAGATCCAGGGTCACCCCTCCACTTT. The entire variable domain, with the rest obtained from reference TRBV7-9 and TRBJ1-6, is as follows: DTGVSQNPRHKITKRGQNVTFRCDPISEHNRLYWYRQTLGQGPEFLTYFQNEAQLEKSRLLSDRFSAERPKGSFSTLEIQRTEQGDSAMYLCASSLDPGSPLHFGNGTRLTVT.

The chain links TRBV5-1 to TRBJ1-6, with TRBD1 identical over 7 bases. Looked up from germline, CDR1 is SGHRS and CDR2 is YFSETQ. V shed 5 bases and J 5 bases; nucleotides not matched to a gene: 7. This CDR3 contains 15 residues. This chain's CDR3 is CASRTGQADNSPLHF. As DNA, the CDR3 is TGCGCCAGCAGAACTGGACAGGCAGATAATTCACCCCTCCACTTT.

V gene TRBV4-1 combines with J gene TRBJ2-3; TRBD2 agrees at 9 bases. CDR1 MGHRA and CDR2 YSYEKL come from the germline V gene. The CDR3 length is 19 residues. J was trimmed by 6 bases and V by 3 bases; bases with no gene match: 19. The CDR3 coding sequence is TGCGCCAGCAGCCAGGAAAACCTAGCGGGGCGCTCTCAATCGGATACGCAGTATTTT. It specifies CASSQENLAGRSQSDTQYF.

The chain couples TRBV10-3 to TRBJ2-3, with 10 bases matching TRBD2. The CDR3 length is 15 residues. The ends lost 9 bases at V and 4 bases at J; junction bases unmatched: 10. In germline, CDR1 is ENHRY, CDR2 SYGVKD. This CDR3 is CAITKAGGVADTQYF. The DNA of the CDR3 is TGTGCCATTACCAAAGCGGGGGGGGTCGCAGATACGCAGTATTTT.

The chain recombines TRBV5-1 with TRBJ2-7, with 8 bases aligning to TRBD1. CDR3 length equals 15 residues. The V and J ends lost 3 bases and 0 bases, in that order; junction bases with no gene match: 5. Per the germline V gene, CDR1 is SGHRS and CDR2 is YFSETQ. The CDR3 sequence: CASSSRTGSSYEQYF. The CDR3 region has the DNA TGCGCCAGCAGCTCAAGGACAGGGAGCTCCTACGAGCAGTACTTC.

The chain combines TRBV10-3 with TRBJ1-6, with D maybe TRBD1 (6 bases). The germline V gene encodes CDR1 ENHRY and CDR2 SYGVKD. The CDR3 spans 14 residues. Trimming took off 5 bases at V and 7 bases at J, with 12 bases between the two ends. CDR3 sequence: CAISFRDTNSPLHF. The CDR3, as DNA: TGTGCCATCAGTTTCCGGGACACGAATTCACCCCTCCACTTT.

The rearrangement uses TRBV5-6 and TRBJ2-2; TRBD1 agrees at 10 bases. J lost 6 bases, V lost 4 bases, and 6 bases had no gene match. Germline CDR1 SGHDT, CDR2 YYEEEE. This CDR3 is 15 amino acids long. CDR3 residues: CASSPDRGRPGELFF. In DNA, the CDR3 is TGTGCCAGCAGCCCGGACAGGGGGAGACCCGGGGAGCTGTTTTTT. Drawing the rest from reference TRBV5-6 and TRBJ2-2, the complete variable domain is DAGVTQSPTHLIKTRGQQVTLRCSPKSGHDTVSWYQQALGQGPQFIFQYYEEEERQRGNFPDRFSGHQFPNYSSELNVNALLLGDSALYLCASSPDRGRPGELFFGEGSRLTVL.

The chain joins TRBV6-5 to TRBJ2-7; D perhaps matches TRBD1 (5 bases). CDR3 length: 16 residues. Trimming stripped 4 bases from V and 0 bases from J, with 16 bases between. Germline-derived CDR1 and CDR2 are MNHEY and SVGAGI. The CDR3 region has the DNA TGTGCCAGCAGTTTCTCACAGGTGGGAAGCTCCTACGAGCAGTACTTC. It encodes CASSFSQVGSSYEQYF.

The gene calls are TRBV18 and TRBJ2-7, with TRBD1 matching 7 bases. CDR1 is KGHSH and CDR2 is LQKENI in the germline V gene. The trim removed 3 bases at V and 0 bases at J, leaving 2 bases unmatched. The CDR3 loop spans 14 amino acids. CDR3 protein: CASSPGQTSYEQYF. The DNA of the CDR3 is TGTGCCAGCTCACCGGGACAGACCTCCTACGAGCAGTACTTC.

This clone was detected only once. The chain carries TRBV6-1 and TRBJ1-2, with TRBD1 matching over 10 bases. V shed 2 bases, J shed 3 bases, and the junction held 6 bases outside the gene matches. This CDR3 is built from 16 residues. Per the germline V gene, CDR1 is MNHNS and CDR2 is SASEGT. The CDR3 sequence: CASSELGQGIHYGYTF. The CDR3 DNA reads as TGTGCCAGCAGTGAACTGGGACAGGGGATTCACTATGGCTACACCTTC.

The rearrangement joins TRBV2 to TRBJ2-5, with 9 bases lining up with TRBD1. The germline CDR1 and CDR2 sequences are SNHLY and FYNNEI. The CDR3 loop spans 14 amino acids. J was trimmed by 7 bases and V by 6 bases; bases with no gene match: 9. CDR3 protein: CASSYDRGKGTQYF. CDR3 bases: TGTGCCAGCAGCTATGACAGGGGGAAAGGGACCCAGTACTTC.

The chain employs TRBV11-2 and TRBJ1-2; 8 bases map to TRBD1. Germline CDR1 SGHAT, CDR2 FQNNGV. The V gene end was trimmed by 5 bases and the J gene end by 7 bases; junction bases not matched to a gene: 15. CDR3 length: 16 amino acids. This chain's CDR3 is CASSPLSRGQVSGYTF. DNA for the CDR3: TGTGCCAGCAGCCCACTTAGCAGGGGGCAAGTGAGTGGCTACACCTTC.

CDR3 residues: CASGRRLNTGELFF. Here the CDR3 DNA reads TGTGCCAGCGGGCGGAGGCTCAACACCGGGGAGCTGTTTTTT. V gene TRBV2 combines with J gene TRBJ2-2; TRBD2 might be the D (5 bases). The CDR3 runs to 14 residues. Per the germline V gene, CDR1 is SNHLY and CDR2 is FYNNEI. V gave up 8 bases and J gave up 2 bases, with 12 bases separating them.

The chain carries TRBV25-1 and TRBJ1-6, with a tentative D call TRBD1 (5 bases). The ends were cut back, 3 bases at V and 0 bases at J, with 6 bases in the middle. Looked up from germline, CDR1 is MGHDK and CDR2 is SYGVNS. This CDR3 region has 15 residues. CDR3 DNA sequence: TGTGCCAGCAGTGACCAGGGCTCCTATAATTCACCCCTCCACTTT. The encoded protein is CASSDQGSYNSPLHF.

The V call is TRBV5-6, the J call TRBJ1-6; 8 bases map to TRBD1. This CDR3 has 15 residues. J was trimmed by 7 bases and V by 4 bases; bases with no gene match: 7. Germline lookup yields CDR1 SGHDT and CDR2 YYEEEE. The CDR3 loop is CASSPRGQVNSPLHF. DNA of the CDR3: TGTGCCAGCAGCCCCAGGGGACAGGTCAATTCACCCCTCCACTTT.

This chain links TRBV6-1 with TRBJ1-1; D remains unclear. Germline CDR1 reads MNHNS; CDR2 reads SASEGT. The CDR3 loop spans 14 amino acids. V was cut by 2 bases and J by 1 base, with 8 bases left in between. In DNA, the CDR3 is TGTGCCAGCAGTGAACTGGGCGAGAACACTGAAGCTTTCTTT. Protein sequence: CASSELGENTEAFF.

This clone was picked up one time. V is TRBV21-1 and J is TRBJ1-1; TRBD1, as called in the table, went unchecked against the DNA. TRBV21-1 is a listed pseudogene. CDR3 length: 18 residues. The CDR3 sequence is CASSRGDRQDNRNTEAFF. The CDR3, as DNA: TGTGCCAGCAGCAGGGGTGATAGACAGGATAATAGAAACACTGAAGCTTTCTTT.

The chain carries TRBV7-2 and TRBJ2-3; 13 bases match TRBD2. CDR3 length: 17 residues. The V segment lost 2 bases and the J segment 6 bases; nucleotides outside the gene matches: 8. CDR1 is SGHTA and CDR2 is FQGNSA in the germline V gene. CDR3 DNA sequence: TGTGCCAGCAGCTTATATACTAGCGGGGGGGATACGGATACGCAGTATTTT. Protein sequence: CASSLYTSGGDTDTQYF.

CDR3 region: CASSLRLSEKLFF. The DNA of the CDR3 is TGTGCCAGCAGCTTGAGGTTGTCTGAAAAACTGTTTTTT. The chain carries TRBV11-2 and TRBJ1-4; D remains ambiguous. Germline loops: CDR1 SGHAT, CDR2 FQNNGV. V was shortened by 3 bases and J by 7 bases, with 9 bases between the two germline ends. CDR3 length: 13 amino acids.

The chain is built from TRBV19 and TRBJ1-5, with 9 bases lining up with TRBD1. The CDR3 extends over 15 amino acids. Losses at the gene ends were 0 bases for V and 4 bases for J; bases not matched to a gene: 1. Germline V gives CDR1 LNHDA, CDR2 SQIVND (reference sequence). Here the CDR3 reads CASSIEGQGNQPQHF. DNA for the CDR3: TGTGCCAGTAGTATAGAGGGACAGGGAAATCAGCCCCAGCATTTT.

The CDR3 bases are TGTGCCAGTAGTATAACAGGGAATGAAAAACTGTTTTTT. Amino acids: CASSITGNEKLFF. The chain uses TRBV19 and TRBJ1-4, with D possibly matching TRBD1 (6 bases). The CDR3 consists of 13 residues. V lost 2 bases to trimming and J lost 5 bases, with 6 bases between them. Germline loops: CDR1 LNHDA, CDR2 SQIVND (reference sequence). Drawing the rest from reference TRBV19 and TRBJ1-4, the complete variable domain is DGGITQSPKYLFRKEGQNVTLSCEQNLNHDAMYWYRQDPGQGLRLIYYSQIVNDFQKGDIAEGYSVSREKKESFPLTVTSAQKNPTAFYLCASSITGNEKLFFGSGTQLSVL.

CDR3 region: CASSQEWGGEKLFF. DNA of the CDR3: TGTGCCAGCAGCCAAGAGTGGGGGGGAGAAAAACTGTTTTTT. The chain uses TRBV3-1 (or the pseudogene TRBV3-2) and TRBJ1-4; TRBD1 is a possible D gene (5 bases). CDR1 and CDR2 (germline): LGHDT, YNNKEL (reference sequence). CDR3 size: 14 residues. V was clipped by 0 bases and J by 8 bases, with 10 bases between them.

The gene calls are TRBV3-1 (or the pseudogene TRBV3-2) and TRBJ1-1; 7 nucleotides agree with TRBD1. CDR1 LGHDT and CDR2 YNNKEL come from the germline V gene (reference sequence). CDR3 length: 14 residues. V was clipped by 2 bases and J by 11 bases; unmatched bases: 11. Here the CDR3 DNA reads TGTGCCAGCAGCCAACGACAGGGAGCCTCTGGGGCTTTCTTT. This codes for CASSQRQGASGAFF.

This sequence joins TRBV5-1 and TRBJ2-7; TRBD1 is a possible D gene (5 bases). Between the trimmed V and J ends, which lost 2 bases and 3 bases, there was a span of 9 bases. Germline V gene lookup returns CDR1 SGHRS and CDR2 YFSETQ. The CDR3 consists of 13 residues. The CDR3 here is CASSLTGNYEQYF. Here the CDR3 DNA reads TGCGCCAGCAGCTTAACAGGTAACTACGAGCAGTACTTC.